This entry lists 16 T cell receptor beta chains sequenced from one sample in a study of regulatory T cells in long-lasting Graves disease. The time point: persistent/refractory GD, antithyroid drugs over 5 years with positive TRAb. TCR sequences were obtained from RNA taken from PBMCs. Investigators prepared the TCR beta libraries by applying iRepertoire HTBI primers and Arm-PCR of CDR3 regions. TCRdb used MiXCR to reprocess the multiplex PCR reads, holding one entry per CDR3 protein. The profile shows some 420,000 distinct CDR3 sequences, 20% to 25% of them singletons. The sequencing here drew on peripheral blood mononuclear cells (PBMCs), taken when the disease was refractory, from a patient treated with antithyroid drugs. The receptors shown here come from a female donor with Graves disease.

In its sample, this clonotype was seen a few times. The junction does not match germline at one end; this may be a read error. The chain links TRBV7-2 to TRBJ2-7; no reliable D call. The V gene's germline CDR1 is SGHTA and CDR2 FQGNSA. This CDR3 has 17 amino acids. The CDR3 bases are TGCGCCAGCAGCCAAGTCGGTCGCCGTACCCCTGCCTACGAGCAGTACTTC. Amino acids: CASSQVGRRTPAYEQYF.

This clonotype has just a few counts. This chain uses TRBV19 with TRBJ2-7, with TRBD2 matching over 7 bases. The CDR3 spans 13 residues. V trimming: 5 bases; J trimming: 6 bases; junction bases outside the gene matches: 7. Germline CDR1 is LNHDA and CDR2 is SQIVND (reference sequence). The CDR3 DNA reads TGTGCCAGTAGTGGCGGGGGATGGGGCGAGCAGTACTTC. It codes for CASSGGGWGEQYF.

V and J are TRBV5-5 and TRBJ1-6, with a tentative D call TRBD1 (5 bases). There are 15 residues in the CDR3. Germline V gene lookup returns CDR1 SGHKS and CDR2 YYEKEE (reference sequence). V was cut by 1 base and J by 9 bases, with 14 bases left in between. The CDR3 here is CASSLRAAGGSPLHF. CDR3 bases: TGTGCCAGCAGCTTGCGGGCCGCGGGGGGTTCACCCCTCCACTTT.

This clonotype was detected a few times. The chain joins TRBV29-1 to TRBJ1-4, with 7 nucleotides matching TRBD1. V was clipped by 4 bases and J by 3 bases; unmatched bases: 2. The CDR3 sequence is 13 residues long. The V gene's germline CDR1 is SQVTM and CDR2 ANQGSEA. The CDR3 sequence: CSVGQGPNEKLFF. The DNA of the CDR3 is TGCAGCGTTGGACAGGGCCCTAATGAAAAACTGTTTTTT.

The sample holds many counts of this clonotype. The chain uses TRBV3-1 and TRBJ1-2; no reliable D call. The germline gives CDR1 LGHDT, CDR2 YNNKEL (reference sequence). The CDR3 runs to 13 residues. Trimming stripped 1 base from V and 8 bases from J, with 11 bases between. CDR3 in amino acids: CASSQGDAAGYTF. The CDR3 bases are TGTGCCAGCAGCCAAGGGGATGCGGCGGGCTACACCTTC.

There are a few counts of this clonotype. CDR3 protein: CASSQGTPLSWYTF. CDR3 nucleotides: TGTGCCAGCAGCCAAGGGACACCTCTTTCGTGGTACACCTTC. This chain connects TRBV6-1 to TRBJ1-2, with D perhaps TRBD1 (6 bases). Trimming shortened V by 6 bases and J by 11 bases, and 22 bases separated the two germline ends. Germline lookup yields CDR1 MNHNS and CDR2 SASEGT. The CDR3 has 14 amino acids.

This clonotype was detected many times. The chain joins TRBV11-3 to TRBJ2-7, with D unresolved. Trimming removed 5 bases from V and 6 bases from J, with 23 bases in between. The CDR3 has 16 amino acids. Germline assignment: CDR1 SGHNT and CDR2 YENEEA. Here the CDR3 reads CASSPRTVPQVGEQYF. In DNA form, the CDR3 reads TGTGCCAGCAGCCCGAGGACGGTGCCCCAGGTGGGCGAGCAGTACTTC. The variable domain in full, completed from reference TRBV11-3 and TRBJ2-7, reads EAGVVQSPRYKIIEKKQPVAFWCNPISGHNTLYWYLQNLGQGPELLIRYENEEAVDDSQLPKDRFSAERLKGVDSTLKIQPAELGDSAVYLCASSPRTVPQVGEQYFGPGTRLTVT.

This clonotype was counted ten times or more. V is TRBV29-1 and J is TRBJ1-1; D remains ambiguous. Between the trimmed V and J ends, which lost 8 bases and 2 bases, there was a span of 9 bases. From germline, CDR1 is SQVTM and CDR2 ANQGSEA. CDR3 length equals 11 residues. The CDR3 here is CSFSPNTEAFF. CDR3 in DNA: TGCAGCTTTTCACCAAACACTGAAGCTTTCTTT.

This clonotype showed up just a few times. This chain links TRBV6-2 or TRBV6-3 with TRBJ2-2, with 10 nucleotides matching TRBD1. Germline CDR1 and CDR2: MNHEY and SVGEGT. Trimming cost V 0 bases and J 3 bases; bases outside gene matches: 1. The CDR3 has 16 amino acids. For the CDR3, the DNA is TGTGCCAGCAGTTACTCGACAGGGGGCCACACCGGGGAGCTGTTTTTT. This translates into CASSYSTGGHTGELFF.

The rearrangement uses TRBV6-2 or TRBV6-3 and TRBJ2-5; 10 nucleotides agree with TRBD2. Losses at the gene ends were 7 bases for V and 4 bases for J; bases not matched to a gene: 6. From germline, CDR1 is MNHEY and CDR2 SVGEGT. The CDR3 consists of 14 residues. The CDR3 loop is CASTLAGEAETQYF. The CDR3 nucleotides are TGTGCCAGCACCCTAGCGGGGGAGGCAGAGACCCAGTACTTC.

V is TRBV11-3 and J is TRBJ2-2, with D unclear. The ends were cut back, 5 bases at V and 3 bases at J, with 4 bases in the middle. This CDR3 comprises 12 residues. CDR1 and CDR2 (germline): SGHNT, YENEEA. As DNA, the CDR3 is TGTGCCAGCAGCCCCCACACCGGGGAGCTGTTTTTT. It is translated as CASSPHTGELFF.

This chain joins TRBV5-1 and TRBJ1-1, with D perhaps TRBD1 (6 bases). The V end lost 0 bases, the J end lost 4 bases, and 22 bases lay between the germline ends. Germline CDR1 and CDR2: SGHRS and YFSETQ. The CDR3 has 18 amino acids. The chain's CDR3 is CASSLGWGQSFEGTEAFF. The CDR3 DNA reads TGCGCCAGCAGCTTGGGGTGGGGACAATCGTTTGAAGGCACTGAAGCTTTCTTT.

This clonotype has at least ten counts. The chain joins TRBV28 to TRBJ2-5; TRBD1 or TRBD2 may be the D gene (5 bases each). Trimming took 2 bases from V and 0 from J, leaving 16 bases between them. Germline V lookup: CDR1 MDHEN, CDR2 SYDVKM. The CDR3 length is 17 residues. DNA of the CDR3: TGTGCCAGCAGTTTACAAGCAGGGACCCCGTACCAAGAGACCCAGTACTTC. Protein product: CASSLQAGTPYQETQYF.

This clonotype appeared many times. The rearrangement uses TRBV7-8 and TRBJ1-5; 11 positions match TRBD1. Germline assignment: CDR1 SGHVS and CDR2 FQNEAQ. The CDR3 is made up of 17 amino acids. With V trimmed by 0 bases and J by 7 bases, 8 bases remained unmatched. CDR3 amino acids: CASSLAWTGGKGQPQHF. Here the CDR3 DNA reads TGTGCCAGCAGCTTAGCCTGGACAGGGGGCAAGGGACAGCCCCAGCATTTT.

At least ten counts were recorded for this clonotype. The chain combines TRBV7-9 with TRBJ2-7; D might be TRBD1 (6 bases). CDR3 size: 14 residues. Germline CDR1 and CDR2: SEHNR and FQNEAQ (reference sequence). Deletions cut 5 bases from V and 0 bases from J, with 11 bases between. The CDR3 is CASSTATGSYEQYF. CDR3 nucleotide sequence: TGTGCCAGCAGCACAGCGACAGGCTCCTACGAGCAGTACTTC.

This clonotype has only a few counts. V is TRBV3-2 and J is TRBJ2-7; TRBD1, the D gene given by the table, was not confirmed from the DNA. TRBV3-2 is flagged as a pseudogene. The CDR3 is made up of 15 amino acids. Here the CDR3 DNA reads TGTGCCAGCAGCCCCGGACAGACGATTCCCTACGAGCAGTACTTC. Encoded protein: CASSPGQTIPYEQYF.